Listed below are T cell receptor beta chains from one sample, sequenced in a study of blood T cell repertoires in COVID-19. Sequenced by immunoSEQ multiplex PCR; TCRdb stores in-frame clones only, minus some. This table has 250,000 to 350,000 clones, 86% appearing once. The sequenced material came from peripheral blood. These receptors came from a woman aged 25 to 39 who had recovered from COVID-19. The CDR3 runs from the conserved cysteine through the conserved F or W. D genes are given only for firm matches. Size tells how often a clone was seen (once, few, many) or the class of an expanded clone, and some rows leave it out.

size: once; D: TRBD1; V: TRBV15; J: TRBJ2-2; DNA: TGTGCCACCAGCAGCGGACAGGTCTTCGGGGAGCTGTTTTTT; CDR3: CATSSGQVFGELFF
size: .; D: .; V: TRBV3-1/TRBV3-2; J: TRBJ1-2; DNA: TGTGCCAGCAGCTATCCGGACAGTCGTTGGGGGTATGGCTACACCTTC; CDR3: CASSYPDSRWGYGYTF
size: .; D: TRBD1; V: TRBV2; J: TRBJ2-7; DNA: TGTGCCAGCAGACGGACCCCACAGGGGGAGCAGTACTTC; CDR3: CASRRTPQGEQYF
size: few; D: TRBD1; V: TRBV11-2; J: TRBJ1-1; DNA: TGTGCCAGCAGCCTGGGACAGCAGAACACTGAAGCTTTCTTT; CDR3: CASSLGQQNTEAFF
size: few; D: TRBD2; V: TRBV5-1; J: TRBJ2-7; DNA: TGCGCCAGCAGCACCGGACTAGCGGGAGAACCCAGCTACTTC; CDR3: CASSTGLAGEPSYF
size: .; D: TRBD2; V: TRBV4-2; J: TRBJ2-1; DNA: TGTGCCAGCAGCCAAGAAGCGGGGGGGCCTGAGCAGTTCTTC; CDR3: CASSQEAGGPEQFF
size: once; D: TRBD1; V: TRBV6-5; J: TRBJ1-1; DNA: TGTGCCAGCAGTTACTCTGGGACAGGGAATGAAGCTTTCTTT; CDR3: CASSYSGTGNEAFF
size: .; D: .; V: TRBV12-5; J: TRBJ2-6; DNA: TGTGCTAGTGGTTTGGAAGGACTGGGGGCCAACGTCCTGACTTTC; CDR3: CASGLEGLGANVLTF
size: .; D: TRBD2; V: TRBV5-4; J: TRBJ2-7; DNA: TGTGCCAGCAGCTCCGGGACTAGCGGGTTCTACGAGCAGTACTTC; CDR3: CASSSGTSGFYEQYF
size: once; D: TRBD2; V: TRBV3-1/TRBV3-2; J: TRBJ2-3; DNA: TGTGCCAGCAGCCAAGTGGGAGCGGGACCCACAGATACGCAGTATTTT; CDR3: CASSQVGAGPTDTQYF
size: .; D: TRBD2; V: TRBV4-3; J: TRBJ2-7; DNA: TGCGCCAGCAGCCAAGATACGGCTAGCGGGTATACCTACGAGCAGTACTTC; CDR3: CASSQDTASGYTYEQYF
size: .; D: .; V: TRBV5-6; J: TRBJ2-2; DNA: TGTGCCAGCAGCTCCCTCACCGGGGAGCTGTTTTTT; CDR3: CASSSLTGELFF
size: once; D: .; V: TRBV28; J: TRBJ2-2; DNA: TGTGCCAGCAGTTATTGGCGGGAGCTGTTTTTT; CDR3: CASSYWRELFF
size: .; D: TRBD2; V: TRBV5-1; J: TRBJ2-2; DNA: TGCGCCAGCAGCTTGGCGGGGGGAGCGTTTTCCGGGGAGCTGTTTTTT; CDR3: CASSLAGGAFSGELFF
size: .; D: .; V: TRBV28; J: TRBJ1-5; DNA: TGTGCCAGCAGTTACAGCGGGGCCGGTCAGCCCCAGCATTTT; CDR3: CASSYSGAGQPQHF
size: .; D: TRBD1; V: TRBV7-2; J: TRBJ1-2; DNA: TGTGCCAGCAGCTTAGAAACAGGGGTGGGCTACACCTTC; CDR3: CASSLETGVGYTF
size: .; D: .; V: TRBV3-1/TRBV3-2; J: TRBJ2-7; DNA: TGTGCCAGCAGCCAAGATCCAGCGGGGGACAGCGAGCAGTACTTC; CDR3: CASSQDPAGDSEQYF
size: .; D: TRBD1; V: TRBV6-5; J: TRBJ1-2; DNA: TGTGCCAGCAGCTCCACAGGGGGGAGTGGCTACACCTTC; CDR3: CASSSTGGSGYTF
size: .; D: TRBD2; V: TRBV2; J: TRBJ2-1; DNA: TGTGCCAGCAGTGGGACTAGCGGAGGGAGCTCCTACAATGAGCAGTTCTTC; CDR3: CASSGTSGGSSYNEQFF
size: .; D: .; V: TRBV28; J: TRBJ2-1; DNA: TGTGCCAGCCGGCAGGGGCAGGGAGAGCAGTTCTTC; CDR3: CASRQGQGEQFF
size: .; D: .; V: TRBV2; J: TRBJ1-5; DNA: TGTGCCAGCATGGGCCTTAGCAATCAGCCCCAGCATTTT; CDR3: CASMGLSNQPQHF
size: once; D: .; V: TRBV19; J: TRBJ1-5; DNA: TGTGCCAGTAGCAGGCGGGGAGAGGAGCAGCCCCAGCATTTT; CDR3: CASSRRGEEQPQHF
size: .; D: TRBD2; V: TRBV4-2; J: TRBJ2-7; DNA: TGTGCCAGTAGCGCAATGGGACTAGCGGGGCCCCGGGAGCAGTACTTC; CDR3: CASSAMGLAGPREQYF
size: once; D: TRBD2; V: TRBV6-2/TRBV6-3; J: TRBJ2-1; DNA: TGTGCCAGCAGTTCGACCGGGACTAGAAGTAATGAGCAGTTCTTC; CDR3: CASSSTGTRSNEQFF
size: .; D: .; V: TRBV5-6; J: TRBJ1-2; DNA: TGTGCCAGCAGCTTCGGGGGGAGAGAAGATGGCTACACCTTC; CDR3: CASSFGGREDGYTF
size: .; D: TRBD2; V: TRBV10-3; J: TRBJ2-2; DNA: TGTGCCATCAGTGCACCCTTCGGCGAGACTAGCGGGGGGTCTACTCCGAACACCGGGGAGCTGTTTTTT; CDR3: CAISAPFGETSGGSTPNTGELFF
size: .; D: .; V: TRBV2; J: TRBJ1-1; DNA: TGTGCCAGCAGTGAGTTCGTGGTCGCGACAGGCCTCACTGAAGCTTTCTTT; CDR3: CASSEFVVATGLTEAFF
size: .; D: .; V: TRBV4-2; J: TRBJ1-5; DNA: TGTGCCAGCAGTCTAGAAGGGGATAGCAATCAGCCCCAGCATTTT; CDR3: CASSLEGDSNQPQHF
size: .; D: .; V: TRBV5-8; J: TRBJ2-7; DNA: TGTGCCAGCAGCTCCTTCACAGGGATTGAAGAGCAGTACTTC; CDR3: CASSSFTGIEEQYF
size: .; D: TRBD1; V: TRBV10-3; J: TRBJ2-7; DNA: TGTGCCATCAGTGAGTCGCGAATGAGACAGGGGGCAGGTGAGCAGTACTTC; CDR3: CAISESRMRQGAGEQYF
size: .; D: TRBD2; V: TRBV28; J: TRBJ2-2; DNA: TGTGCCAGCAGTTCTCGGCTAGCGGGAGCCGGGGAGCTGTTTTTT; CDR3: CASSSRLAGAGELFF
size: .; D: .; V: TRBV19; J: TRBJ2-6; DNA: TGTGCCAGTAGTCCCGGGGAAAGATCTGGGGCCAACGTCCTGACTTTC; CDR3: CASSPGERSGANVLTF
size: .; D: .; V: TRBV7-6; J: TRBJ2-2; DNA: TGTGCCAGCAGCCGAGCCCTAGGAACGAACACCGGGGAGCTGTTTTTT; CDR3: CASSRALGTNTGELFF
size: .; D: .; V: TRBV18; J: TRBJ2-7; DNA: TGTGCCAGCTCACCACCGTCAGAATACGAGCAGTACTTC; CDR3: CASSPPSEYEQYF
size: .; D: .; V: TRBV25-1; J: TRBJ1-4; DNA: TGTGCCAGCAGTGATCTAGGGGGAAACAAACTGTTTTTT; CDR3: CASSDLGGNKLFF
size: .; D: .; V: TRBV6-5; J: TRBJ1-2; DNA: TGTGCCAGCAGAGGGAGAGACTATGGCTACACCTTC; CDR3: CASRGRDYGYTF
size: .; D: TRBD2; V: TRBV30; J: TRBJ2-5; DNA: TGTGCTAGTAGCGGGGGGCCCCAAGAGACCCAGTACTTC; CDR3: CASSGGPQETQYF
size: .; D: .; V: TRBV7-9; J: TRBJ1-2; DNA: TGTGCCAGCAGCTTAGATGGAGCTTTTGACTCATATGGCTACACCTTC; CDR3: CASSLDGAFDSYGYTF
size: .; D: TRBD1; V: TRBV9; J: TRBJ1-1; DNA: TGTGCCAGCAGCGGCGACCTGGGACAGAAGAACACTGAAGCTTTCTTT; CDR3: CASSGDLGQKNTEAFF
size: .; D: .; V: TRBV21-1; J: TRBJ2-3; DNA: TGTGCCAGCGAAAAACTGAGCACAGATACGCAGTATTTT; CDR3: CASEKLSTDTQYF
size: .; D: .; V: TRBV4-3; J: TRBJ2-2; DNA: TGCGCCAGCAGCCAAGATCGACTCCTGACCGGGGAGCTGTTTTTT; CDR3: CASSQDRLLTGELFF
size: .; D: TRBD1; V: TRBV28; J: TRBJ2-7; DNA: TGTGCCAGCAGCTCACAGGGGCCACTCTACGAGCAGTACTTC; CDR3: CASSSQGPLYEQYF
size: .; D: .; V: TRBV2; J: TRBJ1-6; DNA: TGTGCCAGCATGGGACTCCTAAATTCACCCCTCCACTTT; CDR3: CASMGLLNSPLHF
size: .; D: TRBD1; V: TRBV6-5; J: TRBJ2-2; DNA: TGTGCCAGCAGTTACTCGACAGGGGGGGCCGGGGAGCTGTTTTTT; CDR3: CASSYSTGGAGELFF
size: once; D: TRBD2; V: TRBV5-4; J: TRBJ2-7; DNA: TGTGCCAGCAGCCCAGGAGGGACTAGCGGGAGTCCCACCTACGAGCAGTACTTC; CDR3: CASSPGGTSGSPTYEQYF
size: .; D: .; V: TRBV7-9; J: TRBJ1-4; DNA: TGTGCCAGCAGCTTGGCGCCCAACGGGGAAAAACTGTTTTTT; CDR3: CASSLAPNGEKLFF
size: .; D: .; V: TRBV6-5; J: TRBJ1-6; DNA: TGTGCCAGTCTTGCCCTGAGCCCCTATAATTCACCCCTCCACTTT; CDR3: CASLALSPYNSPLHF
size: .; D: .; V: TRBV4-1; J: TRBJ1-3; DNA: TGCGCCAGCAGCCAGGGAGGGGGGGCCGGAAACACCATATATTTT; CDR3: CASSQGGGAGNTIYF
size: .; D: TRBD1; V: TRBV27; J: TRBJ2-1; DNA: TGTGCCAGCAGTTTATGGGACAGGGAAAGAGAGCAGTTCTTC; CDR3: CASSLWDREREQFF
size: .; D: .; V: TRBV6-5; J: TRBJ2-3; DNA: TGTGCCAGCGGAAGACAGGGGAGGGGAGCAGATACGCAGTATTTT; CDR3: CASGRQGRGADTQYF
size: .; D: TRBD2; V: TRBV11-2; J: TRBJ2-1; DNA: TGTGCCAGCAGCTTATGGTCGGGAGGGTTATACAATGAGCAGTTCTTC; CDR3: CASSLWSGGLYNEQFF
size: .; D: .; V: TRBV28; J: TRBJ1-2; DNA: TGTGCCAGCAGTTCGACAGGTACCCAACGCCTTTATGGCTACACCTTC; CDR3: CASSSTGTQRLYGYTF
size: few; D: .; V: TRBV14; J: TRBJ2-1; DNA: TGTGCCAGCAGCCAAGTGACTATGAAGCTCTCCTACAATGAGCAGTTCTTC; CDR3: CASSQVTMKLSYNEQFF
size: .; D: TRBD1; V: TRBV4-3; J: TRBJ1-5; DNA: TGCGCCAGCAGCCATGAATTCCGGGACAGTAGCAATCAGCCCCAGCATTTT; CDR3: CASSHEFRDSSNQPQHF
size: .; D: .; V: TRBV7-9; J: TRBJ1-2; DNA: TGTGCCAGCAGCTGGCCGGACAGCTATGGCTACACCTTC; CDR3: CASSWPDSYGYTF